This T cell receptor (beta chain) was recorded in a study of T cell repertoires in cytomegalovirus infection. The wider study: CMV infection and matching HLA type were both indicated by public TCR beta signatures. Study results and limitations: The study found HLA-C-restricted CMV-specific TCR beta clonotypes dominating the ex vivo response. The cumulative frequency of public TCR beta families identified carriers of CMV plus the relevant HLA.

This clonotype has only a few counts. Its antigen remains unidentified. Each CDR3 protein is one row after TCRdb ran MiXCR on the reads. The sample holds under 350,000 distinct CDR3 sequences, under 25% seen once. V was shortened by 1 base and J by 4 bases, with 4 bases between the two germline ends. Germline CDR1 and CDR2: SGHAT and FQNNGV. This CDR3 has 12 amino acids. This sample comprised cultured PBMCs, obtained from culture after CMV antigen stimulation. The rearrangement joins TRBV11-2 to TRBJ2-5; no clear D. This TCR came from a human donor in good health (CMV status not recorded). Some clones in this sample may be carry-over from other donors' samples. CDR3: CASSLAPETQYF. In nucleotides, the CDR3 is TGTGCCAGCAGCTTAGCTCCAGAGACCCAGTACTTC.